This TCR beta chain emerged from a study of type 1 and type 2 diabetes patients. Study background: The cohort mixed type 1 diabetes, type 2 diabetes and nondiabetic donors. General study findings and limits: Age and gender were not matched between study groups, possibly biasing interpretation.

Amplification started from genomic DNA. Amplification of the beta chain CDR3 used 30 forward and 13 reverse multiplex primers. MiXCR, applied by TCRdb to the multiplex PCR reads, yields one record per CDR3 protein. The data show approximately 260,000 distinct CDR3 sequences, 45% to 60% seen once. The germline gives CDR1 GTSNPN, CDR2 SVGIG (reference sequence). CDR3 length: 15 residues. V lost 1 base, J lost 7 bases, and 17 bases lay in between. Donors had no other autoimmune disease or infection in four weeks. On this clonotype: Its target is not known.

The rearrangement links TRBV30 to TRBJ1-5, with D uncertain. Sequenced: peripheral blood mononuclear cells (PBMCs). This clonotype was sampled from a man younger than 35 with type 2 diabetes. The CDR3 spells CAWSGGVVGLQPQHF. DNA for the CDR3: TGTGCCTGGAGTGGGGGAGTGGTGGGGTTGCAGCCCCAGCATTTT.